Listed here are 27 T cell receptor beta chains from one sample, sequenced in a study of T-cell memory formation after mild COVID-19 (dated by TCRdb to the early 2020s). Library construction relied on 5' RACE. Sequenced on an Illumina NovaSeq 6000. TCRdb reprocessing: public reads trimmed at Q25 with fastp, clones called with MiXCR, in-frame beta chains kept. Every entry covers one CDR3 protein and lists the most common genes and DNA from its rows. For this sample there are approximately 180,000 distinct CDR3 sequences; under 20% appear just once. The ten biggest clones cover 2% to 2.5% of the sample. The material sequenced was PBMCs or a T cell subset sorted from them (not recorded which). The receptors were gathered from an adult woman who had mild COVID-19 (a few samples of this study predate the infection). The sample titles of this study are shuffled in the database, so cell type and time point are left out; the donor was told from shared clones.

The chain carries TRBV5-5 and TRBJ2-1, with 8 positions matching TRBD1. Looked up from germline, CDR1 is SGHKS and CDR2 is YYEKEE (reference sequence). CDR3 length: 14 residues. V lost 6 bases and J lost 7; bases outside the gene matches: 9. Here the CDR3 reads CASTRGRGQNEQFF. DNA for the CDR3: TGTGCCAGCACCCGGGGCAGGGGGCAGAATGAGCAGTTCTTC.

This clonotype was seen more than once but under ten times. CDR3 DNA sequence: TGCGCCAGCAGCTTGGGAGGGGCGGATGAAGCTTTCTTT. It specifies CASSLGGADEAFF. The chain employs TRBV5-1 and TRBJ1-1; D may be TRBD1 (5 bases). The CDR3 is 13 residues long. The germline V gene has CDR1 SGHRS and CDR2 YFSETQ. The germline V and J ends were trimmed by 0 bases and 7 bases, with 10 bases remaining between them. The whole variable domain, filled in from reference TRBV5-1 and TRBJ1-1, reads KAGVTQTPRYLIKTRGQQVTLSCSPISGHRSVSWYQQTPGQGLQFLFEYFSETQRNKGNFPGRFSGRQFSNSRSEMNVSTLELGDSALYLCASSLGGADEAFFGQGTRLTVV.

This clonotype was seen once. The V call is TRBV5-5, the J call TRBJ1-1; D gene ambiguous. CDR1 SGHKS and CDR2 YYEKEE come from the germline V gene (reference sequence). V lost 6 bases to trimming and J lost 1 base, with 13 bases between them. The CDR3 has 14 residues. This CDR3 is CASNHRTGNTEAFF. The DNA of the CDR3 is TGTGCCAGCAACCACCGGACGGGGAACACTGAAGCTTTCTTT.

In its sample, this clonotype was seen a few times. The V and J genes are TRBV7-3 and TRBJ2-7, with D perhaps TRBD2 (6 bases). CDR1 is SGHTA and CDR2 is FQGTGA in the germline V gene. The CDR3 is made up of 14 amino acids. The V end was cut by 0 bases, the J end by 2 bases, with 8 bases between. CDR3 amino acids: CASSLTGGAYEQYF. In DNA, the CDR3 is TGTGCCAGCAGCTTAACGGGGGGAGCCTACGAGCAGTACTTC.

This chain links TRBV4-2 with TRBJ1-1; 7 bases are a match to TRBD1. Germline CDR1 reads LGHNA; CDR2 reads YNFKEQ. This CDR3 spans 16 amino acids. V was clipped by 4 bases and J by 1 base; unmatched bases: 9. The CDR3 nucleotides are TGTGCCAGCAGCCGGACCTCAGGGGGACCGAACACTGAAGCTTTCTTT. This sequence encodes CASSRTSGGPNTEAFF.

This clonotype was counted at least ten times. The CDR3 is CASSGTGGSYGYTF. In DNA form, the CDR3 reads TGTGCCAGCAGCGGGACAGGGGGATCCTATGGCTACACCTTC. The rearrangement links TRBV7-2 to TRBJ1-2; 11 bases align to TRBD1. The CDR3 loop spans 14 amino acids. Germline V gene data show CDR1 as SGHTA and CDR2 as FQGNSA. With V trimmed by 5 bases and J by 4 bases, 3 bases remained unmatched. The complete variable domain, with remaining parts taken from reference TRBV7-2 and TRBJ1-2, reads GAGVSQSPSNKVTEKGKDVELRCDPISGHTALYWYRQSLGQGLEFLIYFQGNSAPDKSGLPSDRFSAERTGGSVSTLTIQRTQQEDSAVYLCASSGTGGSYGYTFGSGTRLTVV.

The table lists this clonotype with a few counts. The CDR3 DNA reads TGTGCCAGCAGCGACGCCGGGACTCGCATAGAAGAGACCCAGTACTTC. Translated: CASSDAGTRIEETQYF. The genes are TRBV7-2 and TRBJ2-5; TRBD2 is a possible D gene (6 bases). The CDR3 extends over 16 amino acids. Germline V CDR1 and CDR2: SGHTA, FQGNSA. Trimming cost V 5 bases and J 3 bases, with 19 bases left between them.

The rearrangement links TRBV19 to TRBJ2-3; no clear D gene. V shed 9 bases and J shed 1 base, with 20 bases lying between them. The CDR3 length is 16 residues. Germline CDR1 and CDR2: LNHDA and SQIVND (reference sequence). This CDR3 is CASRNMARTGTDTQYF. The CDR3 nucleotides are TGTGCCAGCCGAAATATGGCGCGTACCGGCACAGATACGCAGTATTTT.

This clonotype has a handful of counts. The V gene is TRBV7-8, the J gene TRBJ2-7, with D perhaps matching TRBD1 (6 bases). The V and J ends lost 0 bases and 4 bases respectively, with 10 bases between them. This CDR3 spans 14 amino acids. CDR1 and CDR2 from the germline V gene are SGHVS and FQNEAQ. This CDR3 reads CASSLAQGWYEQYF. For the CDR3, the DNA is TGTGCCAGCAGCTTAGCACAGGGATGGTACGAGCAGTACTTC.

The sample holds a few counts of this clonotype. The rearrangement links TRBV5-1 to TRBJ2-3, with D perhaps matching TRBD1 (5 bases). The V end was cut by 4 bases, the J end by 7 bases, with 13 bases between. The CDR3 loop spans 13 amino acids. Germline V gene data show CDR1 as SGHRS and CDR2 as YFSETQ. Written as DNA, the CDR3 is TGCGCCAGCAGCCTCCGACAGAGGAATACGCAGTATTTT. Encoded protein: CASSLRQRNTQYF.

This chain uses TRBV3-1 with TRBJ2-3; 11 nucleotides match TRBD1. CDR1 LGHDT and CDR2 YNNKEL come from the germline V gene (reference sequence). Trimming at V came to 4 bases and at J to 4 bases, leaving 7 bases not matched to a gene. The CDR3 totals 16 residues. The CDR3 DNA sequence: TGTGCCAGCAGCCCCGGGGACAGGGGGTTCTCAGATACGCAGTATTTT. It yields the protein CASSPGDRGFSDTQYF.

This clonotype has only a few counts. The rearrangement joins TRBV12-3 or TRBV12-4 to TRBJ2-1; 13 bases are a match to TRBD2. CDR3 length: 20 amino acids. With 6 bases clipped from V and 0 bases from J, the junction kept 14 bases outside the gene matches. This chain's CDR3 is CASRRTGTSGIIGSYNEQFF. The CDR3, as DNA: TGTGCCAGCAGACGTACCGGGACTAGCGGGATTATCGGCTCCTACAATGAGCAGTTCTTC.

V and J are TRBV4-3 and TRBJ2-7, with TRBD2 matching 7 bases. The CDR3 has 18 amino acids. V gave up 4 bases and J gave up 3 bases; unmatched junction bases: 18. Germline loops: CDR1 LGHNA, CDR2 YSLEER. The CDR3, as DNA: TGCGCCAGCAGCCGAGCATCGACAGCGGGGCTCCACCTCTACGAGCAGTACTTC. As protein: CASSRASTAGLHLYEQYF.

This clonotype was counted between two and nine times. This rearrangement joins TRBV6-5 to TRBJ2-7; 8 bases match TRBD1. Germline values: CDR1 MNHEY, CDR2 SVGAGI. The V segment lost 6 bases and the J segment 2 bases; nucleotides outside the gene matches: 9. The CDR3 runs 15 residues. CDR3 DNA: TGTGCCAGCAGCCCCGACAGGGGCAAAACCTACGAGCAGTACTTC. This sequence encodes CASSPDRGKTYEQYF.

In its sample, this clonotype was seen a few times. The rearrangement uses TRBV6-5 and TRBJ2-7; 12 bases fit TRBD2. Trimming at V came to 5 bases and at J to 6 bases, leaving 5 bases not matched to a gene. CDR1 MNHEY and CDR2 SVGAGI come from the germline V gene. The CDR3 extends over 14 amino acids. This CDR3 is CASSRTSGKAEQYF. The CDR3 DNA is TGTGCCAGCAGTAGGACTAGCGGGAAGGCCGAGCAGTACTTC.

This clonotype showed up just once. The chain couples TRBV19 to TRBJ1-1, with TRBD1 matching over 7 bases. V lost 5 bases and J lost 0; bases outside the gene matches: 3. The CDR3 extends over 14 amino acids. Germline CDR1 LNHDA, CDR2 SQIVND (reference sequence). The CDR3 loop reads CASSDRVLNTEAFF. The CDR3 coding sequence is TGTGCCAGTAGTGACAGGGTTCTGAACACTGAAGCTTTCTTT.

The sample holds a few counts of this clonotype. DNA for the CDR3: TGTGCCAGCAGCCAAGATAAGGGACGTGATTCACCCCTCCACTTT. Its translation is CASSQDKGRDSPLHF. V is TRBV4-2 and J is TRBJ1-6; weak D call: TRBD1 (5 bases). Trimming stripped 0 bases from V and 8 bases from J, with 11 bases between. The CDR3 loop spans 15 amino acids. From germline, CDR1 is LGHNA and CDR2 YNFKEQ.

This clonotype was recorded a few times. The chain employs TRBV13 and TRBJ2-2; no definite D call. This CDR3 has 14 amino acids. Germline V gives CDR1 PRHDT, CDR2 FYEKMQ (reference sequence). V lost 5 bases and J 2 bases, leaving 9 bases between the germline ends. Written as DNA, the CDR3 is TGTGCCAGCAGCAGAGACGTAAACACCGGGGAGCTGTTTTTT. The encoded protein is CASSRDVNTGELFF. Supplemented by reference TRBV13 and TRBJ2-2, the full variable domain reads AAGVIQSPRHLIKEKRETATLKCYPIPRHDTVYWYQQGPGQDPQFLISFYEKMQSDKGSIPDRFSAQQFSDYHSELNMSSLELGDSALYFCASSRDVNTGELFFGEGSRLTVL.

The chain recombines TRBV12-3 or TRBV12-4 with TRBJ1-4; 10 nucleotides line up with TRBD1. The CDR3 is made up of 12 amino acids. The V and J ends lost 6 bases and 10 bases, in that order; junction bases with no gene match: 2. This CDR3 reads CASRRDRGKLFF. DNA of the CDR3: TGTGCCAGCAGGCGGGACAGGGGAAAACTGTTTTTT.

In regard to this clonotype: Compared with germline, one end of the junction differs, possibly owing to a read error. The chain recombines TRBV5-4 with TRBJ1-6, with D uncertain. Germline-derived CDR1 and CDR2 are SGHNT and YYREEE (reference sequence). The CDR3 sequence is 15 residues long. The CDR3 sequence is CAGSLSSGIDSPLHF. DNA for the CDR3: TGTGCCGGCAGCTTGAGCTCAGGAATAGATTCACCCCTCCACTTT.

V usage is TRBV7-9 and J usage is TRBJ2-2; tentative D call: TRBD1 (5 bases). Germline V CDR1 and CDR2: SEHNR, FQNEAQ (reference sequence). The CDR3 contains 14 residues. V was pared by 5 bases and J by 4 bases, with 11 bases between. CDR3 nucleotide sequence: TGTGCCAGCAGCCGACAGACGAGCACCGGGGAGCTGTTTTTT. Translation gives CASSRQTSTGELFF.

Points on this clonotype: An end of the junction does not agree with germline; a read error may underlie this. Written as DNA, the CDR3 is TGTGCCAGCAGCGTTGGACTAGCGGGTAACAATGAGAAGTTCTTC. This codes for CASSVGLAGNNEKFF. The gene calls are TRBV7-3 and TRBJ2-1; TRBD2 agrees at 11 bases. Germline V lookup: CDR1 SGHTA, CDR2 FQGTGA. This CDR3 has 15 amino acids.

A single count supports this clonotype. The chain uses TRBV20-1 and TRBJ1-6, with D perhaps matching TRBD1 (6 bases). Trimming took off 8 bases at V and 5 bases at J, with 13 bases between the two ends. The CDR3 is 13 amino acids. The V gene's germline CDR1 is DFQATT and CDR2 SNEGSKA (reference sequence). In nucleotides, the CDR3 is TGCAGTACCCGGGACACTAATAATTCACCCCTCCACTTT. Protein product: CSTRDTNNSPLHF.

In its sample, this clonotype was seen a few times. The chain couples TRBV5-1 to TRBJ2-7; 8 nucleotides agree with TRBD1. The ends lost 4 bases at V and 5 bases at J; junction bases unmatched: 11. The germline V gene encodes CDR1 SGHRS and CDR2 YFSETQ. This CDR3 is built from 15 residues. CDR3 DNA: TGCGCCAGCAGCACGTTCCCGGGGACAGGTGACGAGCAGTACTTC. Its translation: CASSTFPGTGDEQYF.

There are a few counts of this clonotype. The chain recombines TRBV12-3 or TRBV12-4 with TRBJ2-1, with 12 positions matching TRBD2. This CDR3 has 18 amino acids. J lost 5 bases, V lost 6 bases, and 14 bases had no gene match. CDR3 nucleotides: TGTGCCAGCAGACCCCTGGGGCTAGCGGGAGGGCCCAACAATGAGCAGTTCTTC. It is translated as CASRPLGLAGGPNNEQFF.

This clonotype was seen more than once but under ten times. The chain joins TRBV18 to TRBJ1-1; the D gene is possibly TRBD1 (6 bases). The germline V and J ends were trimmed by 4 bases and 4 bases, with 10 bases remaining between them. The CDR3 covers 13 residues. Germline V gives CDR1 KGHSH, CDR2 LQKENI. CDR3 coding DNA: TGTGCCAGCTCACAAACAGGGAGCACTGAAGCTTTCTTT. Protein sequence: CASSQTGSTEAFF.

V usage is TRBV3-1 and J usage is TRBJ1-3; no clear D gene. Germline V gives CDR1 LGHDT, CDR2 YNNKEL (reference sequence). Deletions cut 5 bases from V and 0 bases from J, with 11 bases between. The CDR3 length is 15 residues. The CDR3 nucleotides are TGTGCCAGCAGCGACGTTTTCATCTCTGGAAACACCATATATTTT. It translates to CASSDVFISGNTIYF.